Listed below are T cell receptor beta chains from one sample, sequenced in a study of blood T cell repertoires in COVID-19. Method: immunoSEQ multiplex PCR; TCRdb's copy keeps in-frame clones and lacks some. The data contain approximately 160,000 clones, about nine tenths of them seen just once; the ten biggest clones take up 15% to 20%. Sequencing was carried out using peripheral blood. The origin of the receptors is a man aged 55 to 70 with active or convalescent COVID-19. The CDR3 runs from the conserved cysteine through the conserved F or W. The order of the fields is clone size, V gene, D gene, J gene, CDR3 protein, CDR3 DNA. D genes are given only for firm matches. Clone size, where shown, is once, few, many, or a class for clones that have expanded.

once	TRBV6-4	TRBD2	TRBJ2-2	CASSDSYLGLVAGELFF	TGTGCCAGCAGTGACTCCTACCTCGGACTAGTGGCCGGGGAGCTGTTTTTT
.	TRBV6-5	TRBD2	TRBJ2-2	CASSYSSGRGRELFF	TGTGCCAGCAGTTACTCTAGCGGGAGAGGCCGGGAGCTGTTTTTT
.	TRBV7-9	.	TRBJ1-2	CASSLQGLYGYTF	TGTGCCAGCAGCTTACAGGGCCTCTATGGCTACACCTTC
.	TRBV7-5	.	TRBJ2-3	CVRSSSHTQYF	TGTGTCAGAAGCTCCAGTCATACGCAGTATTTT
.	TRBV27	TRBD2	TRBJ2-3	CASSGGTSGSTTQYF	TGTGCCAGCAGTGGTGGGACTAGCGGGAGCACTACGCAGTATTTT
.	TRBV9	.	TRBJ2-7	CASSPSGLHYEQYF	TGTGCCAGCAGCCCTAGTGGCTTACACTACGAGCAGTACTTC
.	TRBV19	.	TRBJ1-1	CASSIVRGGTEAFF	TGTGCCAGTAGTATAGTTCGGGGAGGGACTGAAGCTTTCTTT
.	TRBV3-1/TRBV3-2	.	TRBJ2-7	CASSHTLDRTYEQYF	TGTGCCAGCAGCCATACGTTGGACAGAACCTACGAGCAGTACTTC
once	TRBV5-4	TRBD2	TRBJ2-2	CASSLLRGENTGELFF	TGTGCCAGCAGCTTGTTGCGGGGGGAAAACACCGGGGAGCTGTTTTTT
.	TRBV5-1	TRBD2	TRBJ2-2	CASSLNSGGIFTGELFF	TGCGCCAGCAGCTTGAATAGCGGGGGTATCTTTACCGGGGAGCTGTTTTTT
.	TRBV5-8	TRBD2	TRBJ2-1	CASSLFSGAFGATYNEQFF	TGTGCCAGCAGCTTGTTTAGCGGGGCCTTTGGGGCTACATACAATGAGCAGTTCTTC
.	TRBV7-2	.	TRBJ1-6	CASSLGRGADRDNSPLHF	TGTGCCAGCAGCCTAGGGCGGGGGGCAGACAGAGATAATTCACCCCTCCACTTT
.	TRBV5-1	.	TRBJ2-5	CASSFENQETQYF	TGCGCCAGCAGCTTCGAGAACCAAGAGACCCAGTACTTC
.	TRBV12-5	.	TRBJ2-3	CASGLVTGGLTSTDTQYF	TGTGCTAGTGGTTTGGTGACGGGGGGCCTTACTAGCACAGATACGCAGTATTTT
.	TRBV4-1	.	TRBJ2-1	CASSQDRDEYNEQFF	TGCGCCAGCAGCCAAGATCGAGATGAATACAATGAGCAGTTCTTC
.	TRBV28	.	TRBJ1-2	CASSLAGVDYGYTF	TGTGCCAGCAGTTTAGCCGGGGTTGACTATGGCTACACCTTC
.	TRBV7-9	.	TRBJ1-2	CASSLFAGGKANYGYTF	TGTGCCAGCAGCCTGTTTGCCGGGGGGAAAGCTAACTATGGCTACACCTTC
.	TRBV5-1	TRBD1	TRBJ1-6	CASSSGQDYSPLHF	TGCGCCAGCAGCTCGGGACAGGATTATTCACCCCTCCACTTT
.	TRBV5-4	TRBD1	TRBJ2-3	CASSNRQGQSYF	TGTGCCAGCAGCAATAGACAGGGACAATCGTATTTT
.	TRBV6-6	TRBD2	TRBJ2-1	CASSPGLAGGNEQFF	TGTGCCAGCAGCCCGGGACTAGCGGGGGGGAATGAGCAGTTCTTC
.	TRBV7-9	.	TRBJ2-7	CASSFNDYSYEQYF	TGTGCCAGCAGCTTTAACGACTACTCCTACGAGCAGTACTTC
.	TRBV6-5	TRBD1	TRBJ1-5	CARRGLGQPQHF	TGTGCACGCAGGGGGCTGGGGCAGCCCCAGCATTTT
.	TRBV2	TRBD1	TRBJ1-3	CASSIGTGAGNTIYF	TGTGCCAGCAGTATAGGGACAGGGGCTGGAAACACCATATATTTT
.	TRBV6-4	.	TRBJ2-6	CASSLQAAGANVLTF	TGTGCCAGCAGCTTACAGGCGGCTGGGGCCAACGTCCTGACTTTC
.	TRBV6-6	TRBD2	TRBJ2-1	CASSPRGGLDNEQFF	TGTGCCAGCAGCCCACGGGGGGGCCTTGACAATGAGCAGTTCTTC
.	TRBV7-2	.	TRBJ2-1	CASSLVMLGSEQFF	TGTGCCAGCAGCTTAGTTATGCTAGGGAGTGAGCAGTTCTTC
.	TRBV19	.	TRBJ1-2	CASSIESYGYTF	TGTGCCAGTAGTATTGAGAGTTATGGCTACACCTTC
.	TRBV4-1	TRBD1	TRBJ2-2	CASSQWDRGRTGELFF	TGCGCCAGCAGCCAATGGGACAGGGGGCGCACCGGGGAGCTGTTTTTT
.	TRBV5-1	.	TRBJ2-7	CASSLGPAGPGEQYF	TGCGCCAGCAGCTTGGGTCCCGCAGGGCCTGGCGAGCAGTACTTC
.	TRBV5-1	.	TRBJ1-2	CASSLAQGSGGYTF	TGCGCCAGCAGCTTGGCTCAGGGCTCAGGTGGCTACACCTTC
once	TRBV3-1/TRBV3-2	TRBD2	TRBJ2-1	CASSQSIAGEQFF	TGTGCCAGCAGCCAGTCCATAGCGGGGGAGCAGTTCTTC
.	TRBV2	.	TRBJ2-6	CASSAGRVPGANVLTF	TGTGCCAGCAGTGCCGGCAGGGTGCCTGGGGCCAACGTCCTGACTTTC
once	TRBV5-5	.	TRBJ2-7	CASSPRLAYEQYF	TGTGCCAGCAGCCCGAGACTAGCCTACGAGCAGTACTTC
.	TRBV27	.	TRBJ1-5	CASSVRSWQPQHF	TGTGCCAGCAGTGTAAGGAGTTGGCAGCCCCAGCATTTT
.	TRBV5-1	TRBD2	TRBJ2-1	CASMTSGGPSSYNEQFF	TGCGCCAGCATGACTAGCGGGGGACCCTCCTCCTACAATGAGCAGTTCTTC
.	TRBV7-8	.	TRBJ1-1	CASSLGIDRKNTEAFF	TGTGCCAGCAGCTTAGGGATCGACAGAAAGAACACTGAAGCTTTCTTT
.	TRBV4-2	.	TRBJ2-7	CASSQAGGGGGVSYEQYF	TGTGCCAGCAGCCAAGCTGGGGGAGGGGGGGGAGTCTCCTACGAGCAGTACTTC
.	TRBV30	.	TRBJ1-2	CAWSAIEGSGYTF	TGTGCCTGGAGTGCTATTGAGGGAAGCGGCTACACCTTC
.	TRBV7-9	TRBD2	TRBJ2-3	CASRGNERRGDTDTQYF	TGTGCCAGCAGGGGAAACGAGAGGCGGGGGGACACAGATACGCAGTATTTT
.	TRBV19	TRBD1	TRBJ2-2	CASGDRGRYTGELFF	TGTGCCAGTGGGGACAGGGGGCGGTACACCGGGGAGCTGTTTTTT
.	TRBV7-6	TRBD2	TRBJ2-2	CASSLALAGAGELFF	TGTGCCAGCAGCTTAGCACTAGCGGGAGCCGGGGAGCTGTTTTTT
.	TRBV7-9	.	TRBJ1-1	CASSTRGSQLGNTEAFF	TGTGCCAGCAGCACAAGAGGGTCTCAACTCGGGAACACTGAAGCTTTCTTT
.	TRBV7-8	.	TRBJ2-2	CASSLTENTGELFF	TGTGCCAGCAGCTTGACAGAGAACACCGGGGAGCTGTTTTTT
.	TRBV18	TRBD1	TRBJ1-1	CASSPRSRTGGDTEAFF	TGTGCCAGCTCACCACGGTCACGGACAGGGGGGGACACTGAAGCTTTCTTT
.	TRBV11-2	.	TRBJ2-7	CASSITTGPRYEQYF	TGTGCCAGCAGCATAACTACAGGGCCCCGCTACGAGCAGTACTTC
.	TRBV19	TRBD1	TRBJ2-3	CASSIRTGQGGDTQYF	TGTGCCAGTAGTATAAGGACGGGACAGGGGGGAGATACGCAGTATTTT
.	TRBV11-2	TRBD1	TRBJ2-3	CASKPGTGSTDTQYF	TGTGCCAGTAAACCGGGGACAGGTAGCACAGATACGCAGTATTTT
.	TRBV7-2	TRBD2	TRBJ2-3	CASSFGGRGADTQYF	TGTGCCAGCAGCTTTGGCGGGAGGGGTGCAGATACGCAGTATTTT
.	TRBV5-5	TRBD1	TRBJ1-4	CASSLGTERATNEKLFF	TGTGCCAGCAGCTTAGGGACAGAGAGAGCAACTAATGAAAAACTGTTTTTT
.	TRBV5-1	TRBD1	TRBJ1-6	CASSVEPTGGNSPLHF	TGCGCCAGCAGCGTGGAACCTACAGGGGGAAATTCACCCCTCCACTTT
.	TRBV29-1	TRBD2	TRBJ2-1	CSVEGIPGLAGAYNEQFF	TGCAGCGTTGAGGGAATACCGGGACTAGCGGGAGCCTACAATGAGCAGTTCTTC
once	TRBV28	TRBD2	TRBJ2-7	CASSPGVGGSRYEQYF	TGTGCCAGCAGCCCGGGGGTTGGCGGGAGCCGCTACGAGCAGTACTTC
.	TRBV5-1	TRBD1	TRBJ2-5	CASSLGRGSRETQYF	TGCGCCAGCAGCTTGGGCAGGGGGAGTAGGGAGACCCAGTACTTC
once	TRBV2	TRBD1	TRBJ2-3	CASTFQGAGDTQYF	TGTGCCAGCACTTTCCAGGGGGCAGGAGATACGCAGTATTTT
.	TRBV4-1	.	TRBJ2-7	CASSPPGTQALREQYF	TGCGCCAGCAGCCCTCCCGGGACACAAGCCTTACGCGAGCAGTACTTC
.	TRBV13	TRBD1	TRBJ2-3	CASSLEGTGLGSTDTQYF	TGTGCCAGCAGCTTAGAAGGGACAGGGCTGGGTAGCACAGATACGCAGTATTTT
.	TRBV6-5	.	TRBJ1-5	CASSYSLTDQPQHF	TGTGCCAGCAGTTACTCCTTGACTGATCAGCCCCAGCATTTT
.	TRBV6-4	.	TRBJ1-5	CASWMPGDSNQPQHF	TGTGCCAGCTGGATGCCCGGAGATAGCAATCAGCCCCAGCATTTT
.	TRBV28	TRBD1	TRBJ1-2	CASSLHTGVNYGYTF	TGTGCCAGCAGTTTACATACAGGGGTTAACTATGGCTACACCTTC
.	TRBV5-1	.	TRBJ2-7	CASSSDFGSYEQYF	TGCGCCAGCAGCTCGGACTTCGGCAGCTACGAGCAGTACTTC